This T cell receptor beta chain was found in a study of blood T cell repertoires in COVID-19. Produced via immunoSEQ multiplex PCR; TCRdb's table is partial and in-frame only. Found here are a few hundred thousand clones, around 83% of them singletons; the top ten hold about 6.9%. The CDR3 is 13 amino acids. With 3 bases removed from V and 6 bases from J, the gap between germline ends came to 11 bases. Germline loops: CDR1 SGHTA, CDR2 FQGNSA. This clone appeared many times. This chain uses TRBV7-2 with TRBJ1-1, with a weak D call TRBD1 (6 bases). This sequence originates from a woman between 50 and 59 years old who had been exposed to COVID-19. The specimen sequenced was PBMCs or T cells enriched from blood (not recorded which). Written as DNA, the CDR3 is TGTGCCAGCAGCTTCCAGGGGTTGGCTGAAGCTTTCTTT. Amino acids: CASSFQGLAEAFF.